The T cell receptor beta chain described here comes from a study of T cells in Graves' hyperthyroidism and ophthalmopathy. Study-wide results and caveats: Expanded thyroid clonotypes (above 0.001) were mostly also found in blood. Progression to ophthalmopathy was predicted a median of approximately 6.4 months early.

This clonotype showed up many times. Its antigen is undetermined. The junction had 7 bases not matched to a gene; V was cut back by 6 bases and J by 8 bases. CDR1 is SNHLY and CDR2 is FYNNEI in the germline V gene. The CDR3 consists of 15 residues. PBMCs stemmed from less than 13 ml fresh peripheral blood. The investigators amplified TCR beta CDR3 regions from RNA transcripts. A first-round RT-PCR of the TCR CDR3 used the HTBI primer set. TCRdb re-called the multiplex PCR reads through MiXCR, storing one row per CDR3 protein. Among about 600,000 distinct CDR3 sequences listed, 14% were seen once. J is TRBJ2-2 and V is TRBV2; 12 bases fit TRBD2. This clonotype originated in a woman aged 18-29 years with Graves' ophthalmopathy. Sequences were obtained from blood. CDR3 coding DNA: TGTGCCAGCAGACCTTGGACTAGCGGGGCTGGGGAGCTGTTTTTT. This codes for CASRPWTSGAGELFF.